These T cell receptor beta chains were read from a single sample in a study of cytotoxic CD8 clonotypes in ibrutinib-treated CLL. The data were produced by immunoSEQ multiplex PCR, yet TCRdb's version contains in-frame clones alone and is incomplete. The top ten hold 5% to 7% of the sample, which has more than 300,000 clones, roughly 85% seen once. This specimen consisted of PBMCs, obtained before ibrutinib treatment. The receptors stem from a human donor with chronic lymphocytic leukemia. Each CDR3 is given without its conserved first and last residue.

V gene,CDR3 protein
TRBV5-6,ASSFTGGYSGNTIY
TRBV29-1,SVEDQRQIHRGAV
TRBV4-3,ASSQDLGGYEQY
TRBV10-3,AIRASGSDDGSYEQY
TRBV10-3,AISEELPGQGAFHEQF
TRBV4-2,ASSLGQGSYEQY
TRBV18,ASSPKQDDLNTGELF
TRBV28,ASSSIGTHYTEAF
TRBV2,ASTRDRGVTGTSYNEQF
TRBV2,ASSEGGKTQETQY
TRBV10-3,ASGPAAGELF
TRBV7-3,ASSSPGQAYNEQF
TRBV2,ASNGQTPGTDTQY
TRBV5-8,ASSLRLAGGYTDTQY
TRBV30,AWSVLSAVDEKLF
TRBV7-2,ASSLVPDGGAGGYT
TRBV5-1,ASSRGQFYEQY
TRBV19,ASSRTIPIAKNIQY
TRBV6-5,ASSYTGTGNTIY